The 11 T cell receptor beta chains listed next were all sequenced from one sample in a study of OX40 agonist ivuxolimab in advanced cancers. Clones were read by immunoSEQ multiplex PCR, and TCRdb kept only the in-frame ones, dropping some. The sample records some 45,000 clones, approximately 84% being singletons. This specimen was CD4+ or CD8+ T cells sorted from blood, taken in a trial of the OX40 agonist ivuxolimab. The receptors were sampled from an adult with an advanced solid tumor such as melanoma, head and neck, liver or kidney cancer.

The chain recombines TRBV30 with TRBJ1-1; no clear D gene. V was cut by 0 bases and J by 3 bases, with 11 bases left in between. CDR3 length: 14 residues. The germline gives CDR1 GTSNPN, CDR2 SVGIG (reference sequence). The CDR3 region is CAWSVLTGHTEAFF. CDR3 bases: TGTGCCTGGAGTGTACTTACGGGCCACACTGAAGCTTTCTTT.

This chain joins TRBV28 and TRBJ1-2, with TRBD1 identical over 7 bases. The CDR3 is 13 residues long. With 2 bases clipped from V and 7 bases from J, the junction kept 4 bases outside the gene matches. Germline V CDR1 and CDR2: MDHEN, SYDVKM. This CDR3 reads CASSLPTGFGYTF. The CDR3 region has the DNA TGTGCCAGCAGTTTACCGACAGGGTTTGGCTACACCTTC.

This clone was detected a few times. This chain connects TRBV5-6 to TRBJ1-1; D is ambiguous. Germline-derived CDR1 and CDR2 are SGHDT and YYEEEE. V shed 1 base and J shed 1 base, with 8 bases lying between them. CDR3 size: 14 residues. CDR3 DNA: TGTGCCAGCAGCTTGCCTAACCCGAACACTGAAGCTTTCTTT. Amino acids: CASSLPNPNTEAFF.

The chain has TRBV6-5 and TRBJ2-2, with D perhaps TRBD1 (6 bases). Trimming cost V 2 bases and J 2 bases, with 9 bases left between them. The CDR3 length is 15 residues. The V gene's germline CDR1 is MNHEY and CDR2 SVGAGI. The chain's CDR3 is CASSYGTTNTGELFF. The CDR3 DNA sequence: TGTGCCAGCAGTTACGGGACAACTAACACCGGGGAGCTGTTTTTT.

V usage is TRBV27 and J usage is TRBJ2-7, with TRBD2 identical over 9 bases. After removal of 5 bases from V and 3 bases from J, the junction contained 8 bases not matched to a gene. Germline CDR1 reads MNHEY; CDR2 reads SMNVEV (reference sequence). This CDR3 spans 15 amino acids. The CDR3 region has the DNA TGTGCCAGCAGTCGAAGTGGGACTAGCTTCTACGAGCAGTACTTC. Translation gives CASSRSGTSFYEQYF.

V usage is TRBV27 and J usage is TRBJ2-7; TRBD2 matches at 7 bases. Germline CDR1 and CDR2: MNHEY and SMNVEV (reference sequence). The CDR3 length is 16 residues. Trimming took 4 bases from V and 2 from J; bases not matched to a gene: 11. As DNA, the CDR3 is TGTGCCAGCAGTTACTCTTCTCGGGGGGACGCCTACGAGCAGTACTTC. It yields the protein CASSYSSRGDAYEQYF.

The rearrangement joins TRBV4-2 to TRBJ2-3, with 11 bases matching TRBD2. Trimming removed 5 bases from V and 2 bases from J; junction bases left unmatched: 6. The CDR3 has 16 amino acids. Germline CDR1 is LGHNA and CDR2 is YNFKEQ. The CDR3 here is CASSSGLAGFTDTQYF. The DNA of the CDR3 is TGTGCCAGCAGCTCTGGACTAGCGGGCTTCACAGATACGCAGTATTTT.

V gene TRBV18 combines with J gene TRBJ1-2; the match to TRBD1 covers 9 bases. Trimming cost V 3 bases and J 8 bases; bases outside gene matches: 7. The germline gives CDR1 KGHSH, CDR2 LQKENI. This CDR3 spans 14 amino acids. The CDR3 sequence is CASSPSGTGRGYTF. Written as DNA, the CDR3 is TGTGCCAGCTCACCGTCCGGGACAGGGAGAGGCTACACCTTC.

The V gene is TRBV19, the J gene TRBJ1-4; a possible D gene is TRBD1 (5 bases). CDR1 and CDR2 (germline): LNHDA, SQIVND (reference sequence). Trimming removed 0 bases at V and 3 bases at J, with 11 bases between. CDR3 length: 16 amino acids. The CDR3, as DNA: TGTGCCAGTAGTATAGATGGGACCGAAGCTAATGAAAAACTGTTTTTT. It specifies CASSIDGTEANEKLFF. Looking up the rest from reference TRBV19 and TRBJ1-4 gives the full variable domain: DGGITQSPKYLFRKEGQNVTLSCEQNLNHDAMYWYRQDPGQGLRLIYYSQIVNDFQKGDIAEGYSVSREKKESFPLTVTSAQKNPTAFYLCASSIDGTEANEKLFFGSGTQLSVL.

The genes are TRBV5-6 and TRBJ2-1; 7 positions match TRBD1. Germline lookup yields CDR1 SGHDT and CDR2 YYEEEE. The CDR3 is 16 residues long. The V gene end was trimmed by 4 bases and the J gene end by 6 bases; junction bases not matched to a gene: 13. The CDR3 coding sequence is TGTGCCAGCAGCCATATCCGGGACAGACATCCCAATGAGCAGTTCTTC. The encoded protein is CASSHIRDRHPNEQFF. Full variable domain (rest looked up from reference TRBV5-6 and TRBJ2-1): DAGVTQSPTHLIKTRGQQVTLRCSPKSGHDTVSWYQQALGQGPQFIFQYYEEEERQRGNFPDRFSGHQFPNYSSELNVNALLLGDSALYLCASSHIRDRHPNEQFFGPGTRLTVL.

This chain joins TRBV4-2 and TRBJ2-3; 7 bases fit TRBD2. The germline V gene encodes CDR1 LGHNA and CDR2 YNFKEQ. V was clipped by 0 bases and J by 2 bases; unmatched bases: 14. CDR3 length: 19 amino acids. The CDR3 reads CASSQDRGESSGPTDTQYF. Written as DNA, the CDR3 is TGTGCCAGCAGCCAAGATCGGGGAGAGAGTAGCGGGCCCACAGATACGCAGTATTTT.